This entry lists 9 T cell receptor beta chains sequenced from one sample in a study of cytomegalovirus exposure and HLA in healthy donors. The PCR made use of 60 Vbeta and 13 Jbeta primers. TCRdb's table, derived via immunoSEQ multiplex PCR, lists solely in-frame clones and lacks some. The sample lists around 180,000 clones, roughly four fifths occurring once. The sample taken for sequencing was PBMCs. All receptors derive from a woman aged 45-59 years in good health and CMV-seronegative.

The CDR3 loop is CASRSRDTLTGELFF. The CDR3 DNA sequence: TGTGCCAGCAGGAGCCGGGACACCCTCACCGGGGAGCTGTTTTTT. The chain recombines TRBV7-8 with TRBJ2-2; tentatively, D is TRBD1 (6 bases). V lost 6 bases and J lost 4, with 15 bases in between. CDR1 and CDR2 (germline): SGHVS, FQNEAQ. The CDR3 is made up of 15 amino acids. Drawing the rest from reference TRBV7-8 and TRBJ2-2, the complete variable domain is GAGVSQSPRYKVAKRGQDVALRCDPISGHVSLFWYQQALGQGPEFLTYFQNEAQLDKSGLPSDRFFAERPEGSVSTLKIQRTQQEDSAVYLCASRSRDTLTGELFFGEGSRLTVL.

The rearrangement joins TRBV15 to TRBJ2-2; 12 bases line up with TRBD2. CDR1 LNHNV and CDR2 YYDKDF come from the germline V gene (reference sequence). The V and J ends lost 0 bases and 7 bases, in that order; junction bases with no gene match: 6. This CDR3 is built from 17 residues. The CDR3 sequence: CATSRDRPSGRVGELFF. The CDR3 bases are TGTGCCACCAGCAGAGATCGGCCTAGCGGGAGGGTCGGGGAGCTGTTTTTT.

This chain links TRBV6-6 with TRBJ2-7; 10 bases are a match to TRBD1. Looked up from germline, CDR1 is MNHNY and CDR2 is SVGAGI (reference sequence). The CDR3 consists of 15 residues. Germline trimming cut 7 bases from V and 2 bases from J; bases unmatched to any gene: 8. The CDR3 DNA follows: TGTGCCAGCACCGACCCCGGACAGGGGGCCTACGAGCAGTACTTC. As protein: CASTDPGQGAYEQYF.

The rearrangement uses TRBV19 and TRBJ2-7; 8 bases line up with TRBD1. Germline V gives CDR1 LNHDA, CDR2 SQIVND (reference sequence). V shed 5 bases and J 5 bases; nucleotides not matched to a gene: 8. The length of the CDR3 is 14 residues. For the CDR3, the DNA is TGTGCCAGTAGTTCCCGGACAGGGCCCGACGAGCAGTACTTC. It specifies CASSSRTGPDEQYF.

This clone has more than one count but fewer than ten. The CDR3 nucleotides read TGTGCCAGCAGGAAGGGCGGGGGAACAGATACGCAGTATTTT. This gives the protein CASRKGGGTDTQYF. The chain has TRBV7-8 and TRBJ2-3, with 7 bases fitting TRBD2. The V segment lost 6 bases and the J segment 3 bases; nucleotides outside the gene matches: 6. From germline, CDR1 is SGHVS and CDR2 FQNEAQ. The CDR3 runs 14 residues.

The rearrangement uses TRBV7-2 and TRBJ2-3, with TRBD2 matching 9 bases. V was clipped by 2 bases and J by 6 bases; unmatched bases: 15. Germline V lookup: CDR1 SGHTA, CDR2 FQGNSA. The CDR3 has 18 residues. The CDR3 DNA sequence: TGTGCCAGCAGCTTAAGCGCGGTTGCGGGAGGGTTGTCGGATACGCAGTATTTT. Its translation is CASSLSAVAGGLSDTQYF. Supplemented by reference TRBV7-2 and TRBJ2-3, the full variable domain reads GAGVSQSPSNKVTEKGKDVELRCDPISGHTALYWYRQSLGQGLEFLIYFQGNSAPDKSGLPSDRFSAERTGGSVSTLTIQRTQQEDSAVYLCASSLSAVAGGLSDTQYFGPGTRLTVL.

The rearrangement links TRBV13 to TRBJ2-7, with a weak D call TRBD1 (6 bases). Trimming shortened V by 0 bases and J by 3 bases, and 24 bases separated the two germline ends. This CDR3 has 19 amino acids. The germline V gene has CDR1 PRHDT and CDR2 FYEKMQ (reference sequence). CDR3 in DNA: TGTGCCAGCAGCTTAGGGTCGGAACCAGCGGACAGACAATTCTACGAGCAGTACTTC. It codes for CASSLGSEPADRQFYEQYF. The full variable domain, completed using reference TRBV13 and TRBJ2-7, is AAGVIQSPRHLIKEKRETATLKCYPIPRHDTVYWYQQGPGQDPQFLISFYEKMQSDKGSIPDRFSAQQFSDYHSELNMSSLELGDSALYFCASSLGSEPADRQFYEQYFGPGTRLTVT.

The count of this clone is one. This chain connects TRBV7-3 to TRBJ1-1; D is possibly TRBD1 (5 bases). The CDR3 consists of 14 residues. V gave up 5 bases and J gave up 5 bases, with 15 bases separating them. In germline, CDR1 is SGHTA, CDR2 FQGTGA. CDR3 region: CASSTVGGGTEAFF. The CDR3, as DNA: TGTGCCAGCAGCACCGTGGGGGGTGGGACTGAAGCTTTCTTT.

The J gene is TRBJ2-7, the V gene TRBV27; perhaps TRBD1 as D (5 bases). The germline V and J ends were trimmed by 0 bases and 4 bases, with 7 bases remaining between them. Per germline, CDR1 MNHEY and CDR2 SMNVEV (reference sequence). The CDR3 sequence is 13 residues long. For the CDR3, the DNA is TGTGCCAGCAGTTTATCGGCAGGGTACGAGCAGTACTTC. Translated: CASSLSAGYEQYF.